Sequencing of this TCR beta chain was carried out in a study of blood T cell repertoires in COVID-19 (TCRdb year 2020). Study-wide context: Collaborator samples came from the United States, Italy and Spain and covered acute and convalescent phases of COVID-19. Subjects who had been exposed to COVID-19, were actively infected with it, or had recovered from it provided the deeply sampled blood TCRbeta repertoires that made up the dataset. The repertoires were released in a freely available public database meant as a resource for research on the immune response to SARS-CoV-2. HLA class I and class II types, where available, came from metadata supplied by the sample provider rather than from assay-based typing. The samples were drawn from the first 160 participants of the ongoing ImmuneRACE study and from some 1,300 subjects provided by 6 global collaborators. A de-identified subject ID, COVID-19 status, age in years and sex were almost always included in the sample metadata. The material from the prospective study consisted of cDNA or gDNA derived from T cells, B-cell-depleted T cells, or PBMCs. Results and caveats for the whole study, not just this receptor: Clinical and demographic metadata were provided uncurated, with the amount varying by source and participant.

The immunoSEQ Assay, a bias-controlled multiplex PCR, was used to amplify TCRbeta CDR3 regions from genomic DNA. In the source study's methods: Within the assay, amplification of reference gene primers was used to estimate how many nucleated cells each sample contained. To quantify the absolute abundance of each unique TCRbeta CDR3 rearrangement, sequence reads were collapsed and filtered. For each sample, productive Simpson clonality was calculated as the square root of Simpson's diversity index over productive rearrangements. The table was pulled from immuneACCESS by TCRdb, which kept in-frame rearrangements only. Such tables lose some clones; where checked, under half of the loss comes from unresolved V genes, and the rest has no known cause. V, J and clone size are those of that table, while D and trimming were read from the DNA. Counted in this sample were 150,000 or so clones; roughly 87% of them appeared once. The ten largest clones represent around 7% of the sample.

Participants in the prospective study were enrolled through a virtual design, were aged about 18 to 100 years, and lived in 20 to 30 United States geographic areas. To assign participants to cohorts, the prospective study relied on clinical history that participants themselves reported in a screening survey and a study questionnaire. For ImmuneRACE Cohort 3, a participant was defined as recovered based on two consecutive negative NP/OP PCR tests, clearance by a healthcare professional, or resolution of symptoms. Each participant in the prospective study had whole blood, serum and a nasopharyngeal or oropharyngeal swab collected by mobile phlebotomists. Over a roughly two-month period, participants in the prospective study had the option of providing additional blood draws and questionnaires. Blood samples from the prospective study were shipped frozen or at room temperature prior to DNA extraction.

A distance of 15 bases separates the germline ends of V and J, which lose 2 bases and 8 bases respectively. From its cysteine to its phenylalanine, the CDR3 spans 13 amino acids. Only the CDR3 DNA stays, 39 bases, in frame from base 1. From the germline V gene, CDR1 is SQVTM and CDR2 is ANQGSEA. Details on this clone: Which antigen it targets is not known. No qualities accompany the bases; no much larger clone lies one base away.

Sequenced: PBMCs or T cells enriched from blood (not recorded which). This TCR came from a woman in her fifties or sixties who had recovered from COVID-19. The rearrangement joined TRBV29-1 to TRBJ1-1; TRBD1 is a weak D gene call, 5 bases matching. The base sequence is TGCAGCGTTGAATCACAGGCGCCGGCAGAAGCTTTCTTT. Translation gives CSVESQAPAEAFF.